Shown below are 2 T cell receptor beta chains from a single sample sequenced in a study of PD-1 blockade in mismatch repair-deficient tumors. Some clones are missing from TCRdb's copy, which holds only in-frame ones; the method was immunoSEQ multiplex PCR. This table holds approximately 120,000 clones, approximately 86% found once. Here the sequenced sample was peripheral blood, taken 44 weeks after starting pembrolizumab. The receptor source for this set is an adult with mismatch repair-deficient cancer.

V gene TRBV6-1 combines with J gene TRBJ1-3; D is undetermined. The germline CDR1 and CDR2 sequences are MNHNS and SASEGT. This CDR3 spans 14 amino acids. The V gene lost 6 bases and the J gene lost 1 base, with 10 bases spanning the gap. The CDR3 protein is CASRENPSGNTIYF. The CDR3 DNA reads TGTGCCAGCAGAGAAAACCCGTCTGGAAACACCATATATTTT.

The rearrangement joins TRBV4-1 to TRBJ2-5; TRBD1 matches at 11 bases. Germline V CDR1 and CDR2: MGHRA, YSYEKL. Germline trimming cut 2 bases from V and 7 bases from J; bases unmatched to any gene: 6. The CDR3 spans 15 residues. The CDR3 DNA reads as TGCGCCAGCAGCCAATGGACAGGGGGCGGGGGGACCCAGTACTTC. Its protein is CASSQWTGGGGTQYF.